Below, 3 T cell receptor beta chains from the same sample are listed, as sequenced in a study of blood T cell repertoires in COVID-19. Some clones are missing from TCRdb's copy, which holds only in-frame ones; the method was immunoSEQ multiplex PCR. The data show about 220,000 clones, less than 90% seen once. Sequenced: PBMCs or T cells enriched from blood (not recorded which). These receptors were obtained from a woman aged 25 to 39 who had recovered from COVID-19.

The rearrangement joins TRBV7-2 to TRBJ1-2, with a weak D call TRBD1 (6 bases). The length of the CDR3 is 14 residues. V shed 6 bases and J shed 4 bases, with 15 bases lying between them. Germline CDR1 is SGHTA and CDR2 is FQGNSA. CDR3 amino acids: CASRLPGTSYGYTF. The CDR3 bases are TGTGCCAGCAGGCTTCCCGGGACAAGCTATGGCTACACCTTC. The full variable domain, with the rest looked up from reference TRBV7-2 and TRBJ1-2, is GAGVSQSPSNKVTEKGKDVELRCDPISGHTALYWYRQSLGQGLEFLIYFQGNSAPDKSGLPSDRFSAERTGGSVSTLTIQRTQQEDSAVYLCASRLPGTSYGYTFGSGTRLTVV.

In DNA form, the CDR3 reads TGTGCCAGCAGCCAAGTAAGAGATACAGGGCTGCACTATGAGCAGTACTTC. Translated, it gives CASSQVRDTGLHYEQYF. The chain employs TRBV4-2 and TRBJ2-7; D might be TRBD1 (6 bases). Germline loops: CDR1 LGHNA, CDR2 YNFKEQ. The CDR3 consists of 17 residues. Trimming removed 1 base at V and 7 bases at J, with 23 bases between.

The chain links TRBV7-9 to TRBJ2-1; 13 nucleotides align to TRBD2. The CDR3 extends over 19 amino acids. Germline values: CDR1 SEHNR, CDR2 FQNEAQ (reference sequence). Trimming at V came to 5 bases and at J to 7 bases, leaving 17 bases not matched to a gene. The CDR3 nucleotides read TGTGCCAGCAGCCCCCCCGGACTAGCGGGGGCTAAGGTTGTGAATGAGCAGTTCTTC. Translation: CASSPPGLAGAKVVNEQFF.